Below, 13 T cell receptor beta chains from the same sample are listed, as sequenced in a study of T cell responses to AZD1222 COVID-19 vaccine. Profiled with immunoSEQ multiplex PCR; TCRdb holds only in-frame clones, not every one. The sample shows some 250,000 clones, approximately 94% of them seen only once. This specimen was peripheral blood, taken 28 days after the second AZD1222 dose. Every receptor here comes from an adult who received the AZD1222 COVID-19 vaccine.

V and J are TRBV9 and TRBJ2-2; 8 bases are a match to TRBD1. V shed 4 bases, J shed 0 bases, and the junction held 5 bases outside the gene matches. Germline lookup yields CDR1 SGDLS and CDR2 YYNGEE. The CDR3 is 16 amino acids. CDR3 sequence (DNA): TGTGCCAGCAGCCCGAGACAGGGGACGAACACCGGGGAGCTGTTTTTT. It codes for CASSPRQGTNTGELFF.

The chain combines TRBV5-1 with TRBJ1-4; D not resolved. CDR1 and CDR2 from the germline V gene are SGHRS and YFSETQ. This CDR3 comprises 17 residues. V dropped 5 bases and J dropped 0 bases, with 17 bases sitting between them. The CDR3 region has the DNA TGCGCCAGCAGGGCTACTCGGGCCCATGCAACTAATGAAAAACTGTTTTTT. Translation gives CASRATRAHATNEKLFF.

The CDR3, as DNA: TGCAGTGCTATCATTCTGAGCGAGCAGTTCTTC. This sequence encodes CSAIILSEQFF. The chain has TRBV20-1 and TRBJ2-1; D gene unclear. Germline-derived CDR1 and CDR2 are DFQATT and SNEGSKA (reference sequence). V shed 4 bases and J shed 10 bases, with 11 bases lying between them. The CDR3 is made up of 11 amino acids.

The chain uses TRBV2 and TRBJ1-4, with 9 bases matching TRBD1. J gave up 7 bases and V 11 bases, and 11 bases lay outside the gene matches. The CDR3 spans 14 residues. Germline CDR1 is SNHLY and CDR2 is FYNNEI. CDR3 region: CAGARGDRVEKLFF. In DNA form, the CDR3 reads TGTGCCGGTGCCCGGGGGGACAGGGTTGAAAAACTGTTTTTT.

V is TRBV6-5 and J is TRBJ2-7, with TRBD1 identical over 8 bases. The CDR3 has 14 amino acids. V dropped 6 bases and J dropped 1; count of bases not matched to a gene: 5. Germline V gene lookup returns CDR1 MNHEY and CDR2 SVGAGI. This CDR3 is CASRQGAGSYEQYF. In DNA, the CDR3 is TGTGCCAGCAGGCAGGGGGCAGGGTCCTACGAGCAGTACTTC.

The CDR3 nucleotides are TGTGCCAGTAGTATAGCTGGAGGGTTCGACGAGCAGTACTTC. This codes for CASSIAGGFDEQYF. V is TRBV19 and J is TRBJ2-7, with D perhaps TRBD2 (6 bases). Germline assignment: CDR1 LNHDA and CDR2 SQIVND (reference sequence). The V gene lost 1 base and the J gene lost 5 bases, with 12 bases spanning the gap. The CDR3 spans 14 residues.

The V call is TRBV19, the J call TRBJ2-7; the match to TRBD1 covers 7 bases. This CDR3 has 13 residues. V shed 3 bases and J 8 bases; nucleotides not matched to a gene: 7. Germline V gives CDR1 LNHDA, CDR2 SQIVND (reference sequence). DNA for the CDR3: TGTGCCAGTAGTATCCCGCCAGGGGGTCAGCAGTACTTC. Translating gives CASSIPPGGQQYF.

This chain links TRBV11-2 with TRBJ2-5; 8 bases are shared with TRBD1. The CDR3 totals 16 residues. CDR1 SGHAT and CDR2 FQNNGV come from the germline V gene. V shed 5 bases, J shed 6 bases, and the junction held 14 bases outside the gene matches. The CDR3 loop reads CASSPEGAGGLKTQYF. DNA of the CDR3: TGTGCCAGCAGCCCCGAGGGGGCAGGGGGCTTGAAGACCCAGTACTTC. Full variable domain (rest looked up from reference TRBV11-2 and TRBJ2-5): EAGVAQSPRYKIIEKRQSVAFWCNPISGHATLYWYQQILGQGPKLLIQFQNNGVVDDSQLPKDRFSAERLKGVDSTLKIQPAKLEDSAVYLCASSPEGAGGLKTQYFGPGTRLLVL.

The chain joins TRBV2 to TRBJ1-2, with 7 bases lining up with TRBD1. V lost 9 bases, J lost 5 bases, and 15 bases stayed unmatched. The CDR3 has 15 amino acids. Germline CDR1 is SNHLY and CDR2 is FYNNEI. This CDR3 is CASRTQGGQLYGYTF. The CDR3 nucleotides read TGTGCCAGTAGAACCCAAGGGGGACAGCTATATGGCTACACCTTC.

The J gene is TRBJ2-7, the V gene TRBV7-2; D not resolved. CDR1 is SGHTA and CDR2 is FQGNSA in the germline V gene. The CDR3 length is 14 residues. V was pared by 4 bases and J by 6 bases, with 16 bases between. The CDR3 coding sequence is TGTGCCAGCAGCTCATCCGGGCCGGCCGGCGAGCAGTACTTC. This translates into CASSSSGPAGEQYF.

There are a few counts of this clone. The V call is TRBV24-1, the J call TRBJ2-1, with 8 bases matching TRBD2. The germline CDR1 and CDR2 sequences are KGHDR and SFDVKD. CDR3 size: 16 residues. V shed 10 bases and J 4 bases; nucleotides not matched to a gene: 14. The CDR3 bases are TGTGCCACTATCCCTAAGCGGGAGTGTCGGTACAATGAGCAGTTCTTC. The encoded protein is CATIPKRECRYNEQFF.

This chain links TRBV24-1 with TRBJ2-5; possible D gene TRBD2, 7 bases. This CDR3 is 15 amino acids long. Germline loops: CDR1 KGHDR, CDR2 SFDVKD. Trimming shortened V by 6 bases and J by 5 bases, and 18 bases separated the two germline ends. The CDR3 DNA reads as TGTGCCACCAGTCGGGGGGCCCTGCCCTCGGAGACCCAGTACTTC. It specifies CATSRGALPSETQYF.

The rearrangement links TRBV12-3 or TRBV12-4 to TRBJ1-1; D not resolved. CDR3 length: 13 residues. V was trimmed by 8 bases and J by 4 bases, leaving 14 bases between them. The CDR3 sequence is CASASEWGTEAFF. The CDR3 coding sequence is TGTGCCAGCGCATCCGAGTGGGGCACTGAAGCTTTCTTT.